The next 18 T cell receptor beta chains were all read from a single sample in a study of CXCR3 chemokines and chemotherapy response in bladder cancer. MiXCR, run by TCRdb on the PCR reads, gives a single entry per CDR3 protein. In the table there are approximately 2,300 distinct CDR3 sequences, 15% to 20% of which are singletons. The specimen was obtained from a patient whose treatment included neoadjuvant chemotherapy. Receptor source: a human donor with bladder cancer that responded to neoadjuvant chemotherapy.

Sample share makes this clonotype medium-sized. V is TRBV7-2 and J is TRBJ2-7; D is perhaps TRBD2 (5 bases). Germline CDR1 and CDR2: SGHTA and FQGNSA. Deletions cut 4 bases from V and 7 bases from J, with 14 bases between. CDR3 length equals 13 residues. CDR3 sequence (DNA): TGTGCCAGCAGCTCCCGGGAAGGTGGAGAGCAGTACTTC. This codes for CASSSREGGEQYF.

About this clonotype itself: The likely explanation is a read error, given a far larger clone one base away. V gene TRBV24-1 combines with J gene TRBJ2-1; D is unresolved. Looked up from germline, CDR1 is KGHDR and CDR2 is SFDVKD. V lost 6 bases to trimming and J lost 10 bases, with 15 bases between them. This CDR3 region has 13 residues. This CDR3 is CATSPGTGYEQFF. The CDR3 bases are TGTGCCACCAGTCCCGGAACTGGCTACGAGCAGTTCTTC.

The sample holds many counts of this clonotype. The chain combines TRBV5-6 with TRBJ1-5; D is possibly TRBD1 (5 bases). V lost 4 bases and J 4 bases, leaving 15 bases between the germline ends. The CDR3 has 15 amino acids. CDR1 is SGHDT and CDR2 is YYEEEE in the germline V gene. CDR3 coding DNA: TGTGCCAGCAGCCCTGGGGGAGGGGCTAATCAGCCCCAGCATTTT. Its translation: CASSPGGGANQPQHF. The whole variable domain, remainder taken from reference TRBV5-6 and TRBJ1-5, is DAGVTQSPTHLIKTRGQQVTLRCSPKSGHDTVSWYQQALGQGPQFIFQYYEEEERQRGNFPDRFSGHQFPNYSSELNVNALLLGDSALYLCASSPGGGANQPQHFGDGTRLSIL.

The rearrangement joins TRBV20-1 to TRBJ1-1; 7 nucleotides agree with TRBD1. The trim removed 4 bases at V and 6 bases at J, leaving 8 bases unmatched. The germline CDR1 and CDR2 sequences are DFQATT and SNEGSKA (reference sequence). This CDR3 is built from 13 residues. The DNA for the CDR3 is TGCAGTGCTACGGCAGGGGGATGGTCTGAAGCTTTCTTT. It yields the protein CSATAGGWSEAFF.

This clonotype is medium-sized. This chain joins TRBV6-2 or TRBV6-3 and TRBJ2-1; TRBD2 matches at 10 bases. V was pared by 7 bases and J by 10 bases, with 22 bases of the junction left unmatched. Germline V CDR1 and CDR2: MNHEY, SVGEGT. The CDR3 has 18 amino acids. In DNA form, the CDR3 reads TGTGCCAGCACCAACATAGGGTCTAGCGGGAGCTTAGCAGGGGAGCAGTTCTTC. Its protein product is CASTNIGSSGSLAGEQFF.

This clonotype counts as large (0.1 to 1%). This chain joins TRBV7-2 and TRBJ1-1; 10 nucleotides match TRBD1. J gave up 5 bases and V 7 bases, and 7 bases lay outside the gene matches. Germline V gene lookup returns CDR1 SGHTA and CDR2 FQGNSA. This CDR3 contains 14 residues. The CDR3 is CASNPTGGKTEAFF. The CDR3 nucleotides are TGTGCCAGCAACCCGACAGGGGGCAAGACTGAAGCTTTCTTT. The full variable domain, rest sourced from reference TRBV7-2 and TRBJ1-1, is GAGVSQSPSNKVTEKGKDVELRCDPISGHTALYWYRQSLGQGLEFLIYFQGNSAPDKSGLPSDRFSAERTGGSVSTLTIQRTQQEDSAVYLCASNPTGGKTEAFFGQGTRLTVV.

This clonotype occurred many times. The V and J genes are TRBV11-2 and TRBJ1-1, with TRBD1 matching 7 bases. CDR3 length: 15 residues. Unmatched junction bases numbered 1, after V lost 0 bases and J lost 0 bases. CDR1 SGHAT and CDR2 FQNNGV come from the germline V gene. CDR3 protein: CASSLDRGLNTEAFF. The CDR3 coding sequence is TGTGCCAGCAGCTTAGATAGGGGGCTGAACACTGAAGCTTTCTTT.

This clonotype occurred many times. The V gene is TRBV6-1, the J gene TRBJ1-2; 7 nucleotides line up with TRBD1. The CDR3 loop spans 15 amino acids. The germline V gene encodes CDR1 MNHNS and CDR2 SASEGT. V gave up 6 bases and J gave up 0 bases; unmatched junction bases: 7. The CDR3 spells CASRRDSDSNYGYTF. The CDR3, as DNA: TGTGCCAGCAGAAGGGACAGCGACTCTAACTATGGCTACACCTTC.

The table lists this clonotype with many counts. The rearrangement uses TRBV18 and TRBJ2-1, with D unclear. Per germline, CDR1 KGHSH and CDR2 LQKENI. The CDR3 length is 16 residues. Trimming left V 1 base short and J 0 bases short, with 10 bases between. CDR3 region: CASSPRSAISYNEQFF. For the CDR3, the DNA is TGTGCCAGCTCACCACGTTCGGCTATCTCCTACAATGAGCAGTTCTTC.

This clonotype is medium-sized (0.01 to 0.1%) within its sample. V gene TRBV30 combines with J gene TRBJ2-1, with 7 bases aligning to TRBD1. Germline V lookup: CDR1 GTSNPN, CDR2 SVGIG (reference sequence). V was clipped by 0 bases and J by 5 bases; unmatched bases: 4. There are 14 residues in the CDR3. The CDR3 loop reads CAWSVGGQHNEQFF. The CDR3 DNA is TGTGCCTGGAGTGTAGGGGGACAGCACAATGAGCAGTTCTTC.

The rearrangement links TRBV28 to TRBJ2-1; TRBD2 matches 11 bases. V trimming: 2 bases; J trimming: 4 bases; junction bases outside the gene matches: 10. CDR1 and CDR2 from the germline V gene are MDHEN and SYDVKM. The CDR3 is 18 amino acids. The DNA for the CDR3 is TGTGCCAGCAGTTTACAGGAGGGTACTAGCGGGAGTTACAATGAGCAGTTCTTC. It is translated as CASSLQEGTSGSYNEQFF.

This clonotype was counted between two and nine times. The V gene is TRBV4-1, the J gene TRBJ1-5, with unresolved D. Germline V CDR1 and CDR2: MGHRA, YSYEKL. The CDR3 consists of 12 residues. V shed 0 bases and J shed 9 bases, with 6 bases lying between them. The chain's CDR3 is CASSQDSGPQHF. In DNA, the CDR3 is TGCGCCAGCAGCCAAGATAGTGGGCCCCAGCATTTT.

On this clonotype itself: A single base is all that separates this from a far larger clone, so a read error is likely. This chain links TRBV10-3 with TRBJ1-1, with D uncertain. The germline V gene encodes CDR1 ENHRY and CDR2 SYGVKD. The germline V and J ends were trimmed by 5 bases and 1 base, with 8 bases remaining between them. The CDR3 has 13 residues. CDR3 coding DNA: TGTGCCATCAGTTACACCCAGAACACTGAAGCTTTCTTT. Translated, it gives CAISYTQNTEAFF.

This clonotype was observed a few times. The chain joins TRBV7-9 to TRBJ1-6; a weak D match, TRBD1 (5 bases). With 4 bases removed from V and 0 bases from J, the gap between germline ends came to 19 bases. The CDR3 sequence is 19 residues long. Germline CDR1 SEHNR, CDR2 FQNEAQ (reference sequence). The chain's CDR3 is CASSSSGGDFLSYNSPLHF. In nucleotides, the CDR3 is TGTGCCAGCAGCTCCTCGGGAGGGGACTTTCTCTCCTATAATTCACCCCTCCACTTT.

By proportion, this clonotype is medium-sized. The chain employs TRBV15 and TRBJ2-1; possibly TRBD1 or TRBD2 for D (5 bases each). Trimming took off 0 bases at V and 7 bases at J, with 19 bases between the two ends. This CDR3 spans 17 amino acids. Germline-derived CDR1 and CDR2 are LNHNV and YYDKDF (reference sequence). The CDR3 region is CATSRESGLHGGNEQFF. The CDR3 coding sequence is TGTGCCACCAGCAGAGAGTCGGGCCTCCATGGGGGTAATGAGCAGTTCTTC.

This clonotype was counted between two and nine times. This chain uses TRBV5-4 with TRBJ2-1, with TRBD2 matching 7 bases. The CDR3 runs to 16 residues. V dropped 4 bases and J dropped 6; count of bases not matched to a gene: 13. Per germline, CDR1 SGHNT and CDR2 YYREEE (reference sequence). This chain's CDR3 is CASSPDLAVWGNEQFF. CDR3 in DNA: TGTGCCAGCAGCCCTGACCTAGCGGTTTGGGGCAATGAGCAGTTCTTC.

The V gene is TRBV7-2, the J gene TRBJ2-7; D assignment may be TRBD1 or TRBD2 (6 bases each). The germline V gene encodes CDR1 SGHTA and CDR2 FQGNSA. The CDR3 consists of 18 residues. The germline V and J ends were trimmed by 3 bases and 0 bases, with 21 bases remaining between them. CDR3: CASSFPRLPGASSYEQYF. As DNA, the CDR3 is TGTGCCAGCAGCTTTCCCCGTCTCCCGGGGGCCAGCTCCTACGAGCAGTACTTC.

This chain links TRBV7-9 with TRBJ2-1, with 7 positions matching TRBD2. Germline lookup yields CDR1 SEHNR and CDR2 FQNEAQ (reference sequence). CDR3 size: 15 residues. Losses at the gene ends were 4 bases for V and 3 bases for J; bases not matched to a gene: 6. The CDR3 DNA follows: TGTGCCAGCAGCTCTCCACTAGCGAGCTACAATGAGCAGTTCTTC. It codes for CASSSPLASYNEQFF.